This T cell receptor beta chain was profiled in a study of blood T cell repertoires in COVID-19. The germline CDR1 and CDR2 sequences are SNHLY and FYNNEI. The CDR3 has 14 residues. The ends were cut back, 5 bases at V and 5 bases at J, with 10 bases in the middle. Original methodology: Amplifying reference gene primers gave estimates of nucleated cell counts. Data came from immunoSEQ multiplex PCR; TCRdb stores just in-frame clones and leaves some out. The V and J calls and clone size are taken from that table; D and trimming were inferred from the DNA. This repertoire shows approximately 440,000 clones, approximately 88% found once; its top ten account for approximately 12%.

The sequenced material came from peripheral blood. The sequence was collected from a woman between 45 and 65 years old with COVID-19, enrolled during active disease. This chain uses TRBV2 with TRBJ1-6; D is ambiguous. The DNA of the CDR3 is TGTGCCAGCAGTTCCCGCGGGGATAATTCACCCCTCCACTTT. Amino acids: CASSSRGDNSPLHF.